Listed below are T cell receptor beta chains from one sample, sequenced in a study of T cell responses to AZD1222 COVID-19 vaccine. The table came from immunoSEQ multiplex PCR; TCRdb's copy has only in-frame clones and leaves some out. Among fewer than 150,000 clones listed, about 93% were seen once. Sequencing used peripheral blood, obtained on day 0 of AZD1222 vaccination. The receptors derive from an adult in good health. The CDR3 runs from the conserved cysteine through the conserved F or W. The D gene is left open where the match is weak.

D	V	J	CDR3
-	TRBV7-9	TRBJ1-2	CASRPPAANYGYTF
-	TRBV10-3	TRBJ1-1	CAISAQMNTEAFF
-	TRBV7-9	TRBJ1-1	CASRSGLSNTEAFF
-	TRBV5-5	TRBJ2-1	CASSLALFWAEQFF
-	TRBV5-6	TRBJ1-3	CASSSPTGSGNTIYF
TRBD1	TRBV2	TRBJ1-2	CASRDRGDGYTF
-	TRBV18	TRBJ1-6	CASSPTGDLSSYNSPLHF
-	TRBV7-9	TRBJ1-5	CASALGGNQPQHF
-	TRBV6-5	TRBJ1-5	CASSYTTYSNQPQHF
-	TRBV12-3/TRBV12-4	TRBJ1-1	CASRMRTDTEAFF
-	TRBV28	TRBJ2-1	CASSPPANEQFF
-	TRBV9	TRBJ1-1	CASSVGGDTEAFF
TRBD1	TRBV7-2	TRBJ1-2	CASSLGPGQGARKYGYTF
TRBD1	TRBV2	TRBJ2-7	CAGQGGQGSYEQYF
-	TRBV5-5	TRBJ1-4	CASRPYRATNEKLFF
-	TRBV7-8	TRBJ2-1	CASSLARIPNEQFF
-	TRBV10-2	TRBJ1-6	CASSWDDYNSPLHF
-	TRBV29-1	TRBJ2-7	CSVESRTPYEQYF
-	TRBV29-1	TRBJ2-3	CSVEEQGRGDTQYF
-	TRBV10-3	TRBJ1-2	CAIGSGAGGYTF
-	TRBV6-5	TRBJ2-1	CASSYSGDSYNEQFF
-	TRBV7-9	TRBJ1-5	CASTPGLNSNQPQHF
-	TRBV6-5	TRBJ1-2	CASGFNRPTGYTF
TRBD1	TRBV7-9	TRBJ2-3	CASSPGTGVLDTQYF
-	TRBV5-1	TRBJ2-5	CASSYRPGPETQYF
-	TRBV27	TRBJ1-4	CASSLGTLGKLFF
-	TRBV7-9	TRBJ2-2	CASSLAGTGELFF
-	TRBV9	TRBJ1-2	CASSGGPPDGYTF
TRBD1	TRBV6-6	TRBJ2-7	CASTKGQGAYEQYF
TRBD1	TRBV19	TRBJ2-6	CASSMVTGGPSGANVLTF
-	TRBV15	TRBJ1-3	CATSTGLSDGNTIYF
-	TRBV6-2/TRBV6-3	TRBJ2-2	CASSYPIATGNTGELFF
-	TRBV3-1/TRBV3-2	TRBJ1-1	CASSQRGLPYTEAFF
-	TRBV19	TRBJ2-6	CASTFGGGVGANVLTF
-	TRBV2	TRBJ2-7	CASSGQESYEQYF
TRBD1	TRBV20-1	TRBJ1-6	CSASGSGTGYSPLHF
TRBD1	TRBV5-4	TRBJ1-2	CASSSRQGPYRYTF
-	TRBV11-2	TRBJ2-6	CASSLVRTASSGANVLTF
TRBD1	TRBV7-2	TRBJ1-2	CASSLERGQGWRGYTF
TRBD2	TRBV5-1	TRBJ2-5	CASSLNSGGAGETQYF
-	TRBV25-1	TRBJ2-2	CASSDAWVGGHTGELFF
-	TRBV3-1/TRBV3-2	TRBJ1-2	CASSLRERNYGYTF
TRBD1	TRBV6-1	TRBJ1-5	CASSEGTGGLDQPQHF